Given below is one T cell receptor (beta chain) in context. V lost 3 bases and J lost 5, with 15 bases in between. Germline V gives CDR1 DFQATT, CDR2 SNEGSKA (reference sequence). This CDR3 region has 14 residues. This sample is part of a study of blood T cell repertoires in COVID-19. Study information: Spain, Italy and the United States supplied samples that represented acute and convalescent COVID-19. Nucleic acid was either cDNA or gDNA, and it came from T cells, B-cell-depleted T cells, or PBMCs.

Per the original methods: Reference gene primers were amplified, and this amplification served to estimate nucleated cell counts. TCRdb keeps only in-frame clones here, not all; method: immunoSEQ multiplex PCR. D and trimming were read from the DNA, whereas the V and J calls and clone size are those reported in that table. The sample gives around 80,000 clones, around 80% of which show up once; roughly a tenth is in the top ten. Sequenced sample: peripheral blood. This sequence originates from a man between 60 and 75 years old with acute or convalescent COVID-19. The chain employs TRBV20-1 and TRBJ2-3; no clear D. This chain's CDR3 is CSASSLSKRDTQYF. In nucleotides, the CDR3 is TGCAGTGCTAGTTCCCTTAGTAAGCGAGATACGCAGTATTTT.